The 7 T cell receptor beta chains below were found in one sample sequenced in a study of control samples from healthy donors and cancer patients. Generated by immunoSEQ multiplex PCR, the TCRdb table keeps only in-frame clones and is missing some. The table includes about 170,000 clones, 80% to 90% detected once. The sequenced sample consisted of blood. All receptors come from a woman in her twenties or thirties in good health.

The rearrangement uses TRBV5-4 and TRBJ2-1; 7 positions agree with TRBD2. CDR1 is SGHNT and CDR2 is YYREEE in the germline V gene (reference sequence). This CDR3 has 16 amino acids. V was pared by 4 bases and J by 3 bases, with 10 bases of the junction left unmatched. Here the CDR3 DNA reads TGTGCCAGCAGCCCATCCGGGAGGCGGATCTACAATGAGCAGTTCTTC. Translating it yields CASSPSGRRIYNEQFF.

The V and J genes are TRBV3-1 (or the pseudogene TRBV3-2) and TRBJ2-5; 12 nucleotides line up with TRBD2. Germline V gene lookup returns CDR1 LGHDT and CDR2 YNNKEL (reference sequence). CDR3 length: 15 residues. V dropped 7 bases and J dropped 2; count of bases not matched to a gene: 5. CDR3 bases: TGTGCCAGCACTCCTAGCGGGGGGGCGCAAGAGACCCAGTACTTC. Translating it yields CASTPSGGAQETQYF.

The rearrangement joins TRBV6-5 to TRBJ2-7; 8 bases are shared with TRBD1. CDR3 length equals 15 residues. The germline V gene encodes CDR1 MNHEY and CDR2 SVGAGI. Trimming took 0 bases from V and 6 from J; bases not matched to a gene: 7. The CDR3 spells CASSYSRTGMGEQYV. CDR3 DNA: TGTGCCAGCAGTTACTCGCGGACAGGGATGGGCGAGCAGTACGTC.

The CDR3 loop reads CASSSSYNSPLHF. The DNA for the CDR3 is TGTGCCAGTAGTTCCAGCTATAATTCACCCCTCCACTTT. The gene calls are TRBV19 and TRBJ1-6, with no clear D. Germline V CDR1 and CDR2: LNHDA, SQIVND (reference sequence). Trimming took 5 bases from V and 3 from J, leaving 5 bases between them. The CDR3 has 13 amino acids.

The chain combines TRBV9 with TRBJ2-7; D ambiguous. The CDR3 has 12 residues. Trimming took 3 bases from V and 3 from J, leaving 7 bases between them. Germline CDR1 SGDLS, CDR2 YYNGEE. CDR3 sequence: CASSADNYEQYF. The CDR3, as DNA: TGTGCCAGCAGCGCCGACAACTACGAGCAGTACTTC.

The V and J genes are TRBV19 and TRBJ2-2, with no clear D. CDR1 LNHDA and CDR2 SQIVND come from the germline V gene (reference sequence). The V end lost 3 bases, the J end lost 4 bases, and 9 bases lay between the germline ends. The CDR3 covers 14 residues. The CDR3 loop is CASSMAHLTGELFF. CDR3 coding DNA: TGTGCCAGTAGTATGGCCCACCTCACCGGGGAGCTGTTTTTT.

The chain carries TRBV29-1 and TRBJ1-1, with D perhaps matching TRBD1 (5 bases). This CDR3 contains 10 residues. Germline V gives CDR1 SQVTM, CDR2 ANQGSEA. V lost 6 bases, J lost 10 bases, and 12 bases lay in between. DNA of the CDR3: TGCAGCGTAGGGGAGGGTTTAGCTTTCTTT. This gives the protein CSVGEGLAFF.